This paragraph covers one T cell receptor (beta chain) sequence. Its antigen is undetermined. This sample is drawn from a study of molecular identifiers for immune sequencing clone quantification. The CDR3 totals 13 residues. V was shortened by 3 bases and J by 5 bases, with 8 bases between the two germline ends. Study-wide results and caveats: Over 98% of effector molecules, yet under 1% of naive-cell molecules, were held by clones above 20 RNA copies. Identical barcode-sharing TCR molecules could lead to underestimated sizes for highly expanded clones.

Libraries of bulk TCR were made by previously described methods (with listed TCR primers). TCRdb processed the PCR reads anew with MiXCR; each CDR3 protein has one entry. The sample has around 460,000 distinct CDR3 sequences, about 25% seen once. Naive CD8 T cells underwent sorting with the CD8+CD4-CCR7+CD45RA+ definition. This receptor was identified in a human donor in good health. Some libraries in this study had Jurkat cell RNA spiked in. V usage is TRBV12-3 or TRBV12-4 and J usage is TRBJ1-5; no reliable D call. Material: naive CD8+ T cells from blood, with Jurkat cell RNA spiked in. Sample subset: FACS-sorted CD8+CD4-CCR7+CD45RA+ naive T cells. The CDR3 DNA follows: TGTGCCAGCAGTTTGAAGACATATCAGCCCCAGCATTTT. Its translation is CASSLKTYQPQHF.